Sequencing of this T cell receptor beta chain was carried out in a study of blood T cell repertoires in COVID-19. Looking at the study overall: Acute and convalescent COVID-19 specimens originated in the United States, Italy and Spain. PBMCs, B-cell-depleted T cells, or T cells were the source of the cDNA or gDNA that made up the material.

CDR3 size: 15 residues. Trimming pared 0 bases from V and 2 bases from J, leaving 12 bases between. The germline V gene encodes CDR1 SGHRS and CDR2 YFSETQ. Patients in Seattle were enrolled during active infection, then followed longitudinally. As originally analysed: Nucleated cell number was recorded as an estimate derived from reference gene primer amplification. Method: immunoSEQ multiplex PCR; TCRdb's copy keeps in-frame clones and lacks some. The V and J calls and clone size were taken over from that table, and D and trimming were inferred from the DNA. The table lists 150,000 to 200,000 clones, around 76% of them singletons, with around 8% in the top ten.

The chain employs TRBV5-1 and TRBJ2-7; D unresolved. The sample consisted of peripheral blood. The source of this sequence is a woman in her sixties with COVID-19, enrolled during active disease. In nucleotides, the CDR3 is TGCGCCAGCAGCTTGGGGGCTATCCCCGCCTACGAGCAGTACTTC. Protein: CASSLGAIPAYEQYF.